The next 11 T cell receptor beta chains were all read from a single sample in a study of cytomegalovirus exposure and HLA in healthy donors. PCR used 60 Vbeta primers and 13 Jbeta primers. Clones were read by immunoSEQ multiplex PCR, and TCRdb kept only the in-frame ones, dropping some. The sample includes some 150,000 clones, approximately 78% of them seen just once. Material: PBMCs. All receptors derive from a woman in her fifties or sixties in good health and CMV-seropositive.

The CDR3: CASTQGYTEAFF. The CDR3 DNA reads TGTGCCAGCACCCAGGGGTACACTGAAGCTTTCTTT. This chain uses TRBV2 with TRBJ1-1, with TRBD1 as a possible D gene (6 bases). Per germline, CDR1 SNHLY and CDR2 FYNNEI. V was clipped by 7 bases and J by 3 bases, with 9 bases between them. The CDR3 spans 12 residues.

V usage is TRBV29-1 and J usage is TRBJ2-3; weak D call: TRBD1 (6 bases). Trimming cost V 4 bases and J 0 bases, with 11 bases left between them. Germline lookup yields CDR1 SQVTM and CDR2 ANQGSEA. The CDR3 runs 14 residues. CDR3 coding DNA: TGCAGCGTTGCCTCAAGGGGGAGCACAGATACGCAGTATTTT. Protein sequence: CSVASRGSTDTQYF.

The chain recombines TRBV6-5 with TRBJ2-5; tentatively, D is TRBD2 (5 bases). The length of the CDR3 is 15 residues. V was pared by 0 bases and J by 1 base, with 9 bases between. Germline-derived CDR1 and CDR2 are MNHEY and SVGAGI. The CDR3 DNA is TGTGCCAGCAGTTACTCGTCGAGCGGCCAAGAGACCCAGTACTTC. It encodes CASSYSSSGQETQYF.

The genes are TRBV5-1 and TRBJ1-2; D is uncertain. The germline CDR1 and CDR2 sequences are SGHRS and YFSETQ. The germline V and J ends were trimmed by 7 bases and 4 bases, with 14 bases remaining between them. This CDR3 region has 13 residues. CDR3 coding DNA: TGCGCCAGCTCTGATCCCGGTATCTATGGCTACACCTTC. Its translation: CASSDPGIYGYTF.

This rearrangement joins TRBV6-6 to TRBJ2-2, with a weak D call TRBD1 (5 bases). V gave up 7 bases and J gave up 1 base, with 10 bases separating them. The CDR3 is 14 amino acids. Germline assignment: CDR1 MNHNY and CDR2 SVGAGI (reference sequence). The CDR3, as DNA: TGTGCCAGCACCCAGGGATGGAACACCGGGGAGCTGTTTTTT. Its translation: CASTQGWNTGELFF.

This chain joins TRBV9 and TRBJ1-1; TRBD1 matches at 7 bases. The CDR3 contains 16 residues. Losses at the gene ends were 3 bases for V and 3 bases for J; bases not matched to a gene: 11. Germline V gives CDR1 SGDLS, CDR2 YYNGEE. The CDR3 coding sequence is TGTGCCAGCAGCGATAGGACAGGCGCATCCCACACTGAAGCTTTCTTT. Translating it yields CASSDRTGASHTEAFF. The full variable domain, its missing parts supplied by reference TRBV9 and TRBJ1-1, is DSGVTQTPKHLITATGQRVTLRCSPRSGDLSVYWYQQSLDQGLQFLIQYYNGEERAKGNILERFSAQQFPDLHSELNLSSLELGDSALYFCASSDRTGASHTEAFFGQGTRLTVV.

This clone has a single count. This chain links TRBV6-6 with TRBJ2-7, with TRBD1 matching 9 bases. This CDR3 comprises 14 residues. Germline-derived CDR1 and CDR2 are MNHNY and SVGAGI (reference sequence). V shed 4 bases and J 4 bases; nucleotides not matched to a gene: 5. CDR3 nucleotide sequence: TGTGCCAGCAGTTCTCCCGGGACAGGGTACGAGCAGTACTTC. This codes for CASSSPGTGYEQYF.

The V call is TRBV2, the J call TRBJ2-4; a weak D match, TRBD1 (6 bases). The CDR3 is 12 residues long. The V and J ends lost 6 bases and 8 bases respectively, with 11 bases between them. Per germline, CDR1 SNHLY and CDR2 FYNNEI. Written as DNA, the CDR3 is TGTGCCAGCAGAGACAGGCCCTACATTCAGTACTTC. Protein sequence: CASRDRPYIQYF.

This clone was detected once. The chain couples TRBV14 to TRBJ2-1; 11 nucleotides align to TRBD2. The CDR3 is 18 residues long. V trimming: 2 bases; J trimming: 3 bases; junction bases outside the gene matches: 9. Germline values: CDR1 SGHDN, CDR2 FVKESK. Here the CDR3 reads CASSQRPSGGFYYNEQFF. The CDR3 bases are TGTGCCAGCAGCCAACGGCCTAGCGGGGGGTTTTACTACAATGAGCAGTTCTTC.

This clone appeared once. This chain links TRBV4-1 with TRBJ2-7; 10 bases align to TRBD1. Germline values: CDR1 MGHRA, CDR2 YSYEKL. The V gene end was trimmed by 3 bases and the J gene end by 4 bases; junction bases not matched to a gene: 6. The CDR3 runs 15 residues. The CDR3 spells CASSHYRDRGYEQYF. The CDR3 DNA is TGCGCCAGCAGCCATTACCGGGACAGGGGTTACGAGCAGTACTTC.

J is TRBJ1-1 and V is TRBV5-1, with TRBD1 as a possible D gene (5 bases). Per the germline V gene, CDR1 is SGHRS and CDR2 is YFSETQ. This CDR3 is 15 amino acids long. Trimming left V 0 bases short and J 8 bases short, with 17 bases between. CDR3 bases: TGCGCCAGCAGCTTGGAAGGGGAGGTGGGCTCCGAAGCTTTCTTT. It codes for CASSLEGEVGSEAFF.